This T cell receptor (beta chain) came from a study of cytomegalovirus exposure and HLA in healthy donors. General observations from the study: A later analysis found most CMV-associated TCR beta chains apparently HLA-restricted. In a later analysis, TCR beta V- and J-gene trimming showed a link to a missense DCLRE1C variant. The HLA-A and HLA-B alleles of most subjects were reportedly predicted accurately from TCR beta sequences. According to an earlier analysis, most TCR beta V segments yielded productive rearrangements about 90% or about 30% of the time.

This clone was seen a few times. Its antigen is unidentified. In the PCR, 60 Vbeta and 13 Jbeta primers were used. Data came from immunoSEQ multiplex PCR; TCRdb stores just in-frame clones and leaves some out. The sample yields 200,000 to 250,000 clones, more than 75% seen once. V was trimmed by 1 base and J by 4 bases, leaving 14 bases between them. This CDR3 comprises 16 residues. Germline V gene lookup returns CDR1 LNHNV and CDR2 YYDKDF (reference sequence). The sequence came from a human donor in good health. The specimen sequenced was PBMCs. The V and J genes are TRBV15 and TRBJ2-1; maybe TRBD1 (5 bases). CDR3 residues: CATSRAVRGQYNEQFF. The CDR3 DNA is TGTGCCACCAGCAGAGCCGTTAGGGGTCAGTACAATGAGCAGTTCTTC.